A single sample gave rise to the 9 T cell receptor beta chains below, sequenced in a study of blood T cell repertoires in COVID-19. Produced via immunoSEQ multiplex PCR; TCRdb's table is partial and in-frame only. The sample lists roughly 70,000 clones; under 90% were seen once. The sample taken for sequencing was peripheral blood. These receptors all come from a man between 65 and 80 years old who had recovered from COVID-19.

The chain has TRBV14 and TRBJ2-2; TRBD2 is a possible D gene (6 bases). The ends were cut back, 5 bases at V and 2 bases at J, with 9 bases in the middle. Germline V lookup: CDR1 SGHDN, CDR2 FVKESK. CDR3 length: 14 residues. In DNA, the CDR3 is TGTGCCAGCAGCAAGGGACTTAACACCGGGGAGCTGTTTTTT. Translated, it gives CASSKGLNTGELFF.

The chain links TRBV4-3 to TRBJ1-4, with TRBD1 matching over 7 bases. Germline CDR1 LGHNA, CDR2 YSLEER. After removal of 4 bases from V and 7 bases from J, the junction contained 9 bases not matched to a gene. The CDR3 consists of 15 residues. The CDR3 loop is CASSLDRASGEKLFF. The CDR3 DNA reads TGCGCCAGCAGCCTCGACAGGGCTTCTGGTGAAAAACTGTTTTTT.

This clone was picked up one time. The V call is TRBV7-2, the J call TRBJ2-6; 7 positions agree with TRBD1. The V and J ends lost 7 bases and 3 bases, in that order; junction bases with no gene match: 6. Germline V gives CDR1 SGHTA, CDR2 FQGNSA. The CDR3 totals 15 residues. DNA for the CDR3: TGTGCCAGCACCACAGGGGCTCTTGGGGCCAACGTCCTGACTTTC. Translating gives CASTTGALGANVLTF.

J is TRBJ1-4 and V is TRBV28; D is perhaps TRBD1 (6 bases). Germline-derived CDR1 and CDR2 are MDHEN and SYDVKM. V lost 6 bases and J 7 bases, leaving 15 bases between the germline ends. This CDR3 region has 14 residues. The DNA for the CDR3 is TGTGCCAGCAGAGATACAGGGTTGGGTGAAAAACTGTTTTTT. This translates into CASRDTGLGEKLFF.

V is TRBV6-2 or TRBV6-3 and J is TRBJ2-1, with TRBD2 identical over 7 bases. Trimming at V came to 3 bases and at J to 7 bases, leaving 9 bases not matched to a gene. The CDR3 runs to 15 residues. In germline, CDR1 is MNHEY, CDR2 SVGEGT. The CDR3 sequence is CASSYRREYGNEQFF. CDR3 DNA sequence: TGTGCCAGCAGTTATAGGCGGGAGTATGGAAATGAGCAGTTCTTC.

The V call is TRBV6-5, the J call TRBJ1-5, with D possibly TRBD1 on 6 matching bases. The CDR3 covers 15 residues. The germline CDR1 and CDR2 sequences are MNHEY and SVGAGI. Trimming cost V 8 bases and J 7 bases, with 21 bases left between them. CDR3 coding DNA: TGTGCCAGCGGCCCAACGGTAGGGGGTCGGCAGCCCCAGCATTTT. Protein: CASGPTVGGRQPQHF.

The chain carries TRBV20-1 and TRBJ2-2; the match to TRBD2 covers 7 bases. Germline CDR1 and CDR2: DFQATT and SNEGSKA (reference sequence). The CDR3 is 15 amino acids. The ends lost 3 bases at V and 4 bases at J; junction bases unmatched: 8. The CDR3 sequence is CSASPAGVITGELFF. Written as DNA, the CDR3 is TGCAGTGCTAGTCCCGCGGGAGTAATCACCGGGGAGCTGTTTTTT.

The chain has TRBV28 and TRBJ2-5; D gene unclear. The V gene lost 5 bases and the J gene lost 1 base, with 8 bases spanning the gap. The CDR3 length is 13 residues. Per germline, CDR1 MDHEN and CDR2 SYDVKM. The CDR3, as DNA: TGTGCCAGCAGTAGCCGGTCCCAAGAGACCCAGTACTTC. It encodes CASSSRSQETQYF. The whole variable domain, remainder taken from reference TRBV28 and TRBJ2-5, is DVKVTQSSRYLVKRTGEKVFLECVQDMDHENMFWYRQDPGLGLRLIYFSYDVKMKEKGDIPEGYSVSREKKERFSLILESASTNQTSMYLCASSSRSQETQYFGPGTRLLVL.

The rearrangement uses TRBV24-1 and TRBJ2-3; D may be TRBD2 (5 bases). Trimming removed 3 bases at V and 2 bases at J, with 17 bases between. CDR3 length: 17 residues. The germline CDR1 and CDR2 sequences are KGHDR and SFDVKD. The CDR3 reads CATSDRLGGPSTDTQYF. As DNA, the CDR3 is TGTGCCACCAGTGATCGCCTAGGCGGGCCTTCCACAGATACGCAGTATTTT.